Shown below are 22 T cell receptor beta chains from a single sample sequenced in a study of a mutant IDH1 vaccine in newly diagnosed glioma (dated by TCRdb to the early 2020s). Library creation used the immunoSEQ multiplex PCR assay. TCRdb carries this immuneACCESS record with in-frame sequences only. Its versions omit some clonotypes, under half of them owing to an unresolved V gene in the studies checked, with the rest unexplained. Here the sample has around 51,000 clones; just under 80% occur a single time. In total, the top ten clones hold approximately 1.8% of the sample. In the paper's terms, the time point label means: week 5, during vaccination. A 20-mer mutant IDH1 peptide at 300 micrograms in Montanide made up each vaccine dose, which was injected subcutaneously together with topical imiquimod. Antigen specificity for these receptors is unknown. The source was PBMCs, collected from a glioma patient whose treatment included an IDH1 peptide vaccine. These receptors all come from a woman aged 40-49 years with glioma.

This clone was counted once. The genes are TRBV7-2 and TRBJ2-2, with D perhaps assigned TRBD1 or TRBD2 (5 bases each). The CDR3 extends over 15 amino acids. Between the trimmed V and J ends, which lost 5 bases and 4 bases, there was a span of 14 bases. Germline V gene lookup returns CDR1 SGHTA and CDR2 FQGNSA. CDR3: CASSTRGVGTGELFF. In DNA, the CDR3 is TGTGCCAGCAGCACCCGAGGGGTGGGCACCGGGGAGCTGTTTTTT. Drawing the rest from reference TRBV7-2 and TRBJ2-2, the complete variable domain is GAGVSQSPSNKVTEKGKDVELRCDPISGHTALYWYRQSLGQGLEFLIYFQGNSAPDKSGLPSDRFSAERTGGSVSTLTIQRTQQEDSAVYLCASSTRGVGTGELFFGEGSRLTVL.

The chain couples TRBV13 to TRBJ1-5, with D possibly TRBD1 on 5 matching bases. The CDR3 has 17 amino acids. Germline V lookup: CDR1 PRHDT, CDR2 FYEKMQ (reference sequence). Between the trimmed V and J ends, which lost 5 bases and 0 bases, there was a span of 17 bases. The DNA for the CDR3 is TGTGCCAGCAGCCTGAGTCAGGGACTCCCTAGCAATCAGCCCCAGCATTTT. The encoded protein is CASSLSQGLPSNQPQHF.

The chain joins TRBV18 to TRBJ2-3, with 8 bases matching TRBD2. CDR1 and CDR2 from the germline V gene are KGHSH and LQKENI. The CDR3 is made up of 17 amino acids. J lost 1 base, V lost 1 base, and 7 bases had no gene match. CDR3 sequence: CASSPRPGGAGTDTQYF. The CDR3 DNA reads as TGTGCCAGCTCACCACGGCCCGGGGGGGCGGGCACAGATACGCAGTATTTT.

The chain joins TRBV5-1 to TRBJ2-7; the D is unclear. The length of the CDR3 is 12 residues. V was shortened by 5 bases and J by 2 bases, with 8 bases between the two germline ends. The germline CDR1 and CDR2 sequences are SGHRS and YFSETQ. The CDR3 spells CASRDRAYEQYF. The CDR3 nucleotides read TGCGCCAGCAGAGACCGAGCCTACGAGCAGTACTTC.

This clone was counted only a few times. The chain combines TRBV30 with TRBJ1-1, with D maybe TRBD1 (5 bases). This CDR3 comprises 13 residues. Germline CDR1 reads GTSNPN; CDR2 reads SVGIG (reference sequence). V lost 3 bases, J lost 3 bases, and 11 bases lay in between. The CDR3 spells CAWRRGRDTEAFF. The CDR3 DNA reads TGTGCCTGGAGGAGGGGCAGAGACACTGAAGCTTTCTTT.

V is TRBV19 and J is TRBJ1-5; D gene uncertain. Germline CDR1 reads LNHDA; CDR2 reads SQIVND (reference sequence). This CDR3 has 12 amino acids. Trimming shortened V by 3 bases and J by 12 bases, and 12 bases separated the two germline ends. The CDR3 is CASSIPRGGQHF. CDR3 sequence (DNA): TGTGCCAGTAGTATCCCCCGGGGAGGCCAGCATTTT.

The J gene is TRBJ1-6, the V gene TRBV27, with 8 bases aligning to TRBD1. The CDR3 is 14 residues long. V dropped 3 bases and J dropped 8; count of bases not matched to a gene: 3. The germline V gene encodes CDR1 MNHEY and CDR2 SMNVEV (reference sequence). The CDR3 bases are TGTGCCAGCAGTTTGCAGGGGGCTTATTCACCCCTCCACTTT. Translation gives CASSLQGAYSPLHF.

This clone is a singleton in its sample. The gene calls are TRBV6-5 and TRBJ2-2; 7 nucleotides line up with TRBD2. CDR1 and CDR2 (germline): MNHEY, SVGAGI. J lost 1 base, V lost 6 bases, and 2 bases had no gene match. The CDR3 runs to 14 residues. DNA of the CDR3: TGTGCCAGCAGCTTAGCGGGGAACACCGGGGAGCTGTTTTTT. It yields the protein CASSLAGNTGELFF.

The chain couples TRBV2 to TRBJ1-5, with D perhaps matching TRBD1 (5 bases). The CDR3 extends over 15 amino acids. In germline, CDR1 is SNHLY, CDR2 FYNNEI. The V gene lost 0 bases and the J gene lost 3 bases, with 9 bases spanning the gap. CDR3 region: CASSEARGINQPQHF. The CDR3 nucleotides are TGTGCCAGCAGTGAAGCGCGGGGGATCAATCAGCCCCAGCATTTT.

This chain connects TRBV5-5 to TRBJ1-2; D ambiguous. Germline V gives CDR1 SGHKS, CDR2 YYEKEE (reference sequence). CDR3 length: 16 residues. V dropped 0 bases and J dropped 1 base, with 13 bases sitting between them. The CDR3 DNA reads TGTGCCAGCAGCTTGGTCCGGGCCCCCCTTAACTATGGCTACACCTTC. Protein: CASSLVRAPLNYGYTF. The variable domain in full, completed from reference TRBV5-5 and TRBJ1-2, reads DAGVTQSPTHLIKTRGQQVTLRCSPISGHKSVSWYQQVLGQGPQFIFQYYEKEERGRGNFPDRFSARQFPNYSSELNVNALLLGDSALYLCASSLVRAPLNYGYTFGSGTRLTVV.

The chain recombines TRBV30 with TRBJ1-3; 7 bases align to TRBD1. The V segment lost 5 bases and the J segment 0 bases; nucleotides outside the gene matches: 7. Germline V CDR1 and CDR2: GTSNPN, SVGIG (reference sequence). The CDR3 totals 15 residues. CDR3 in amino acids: CAWGTRQGSGNTIYF. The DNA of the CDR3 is TGTGCCTGGGGGACCCGACAGGGCTCTGGAAACACCATATATTTT.

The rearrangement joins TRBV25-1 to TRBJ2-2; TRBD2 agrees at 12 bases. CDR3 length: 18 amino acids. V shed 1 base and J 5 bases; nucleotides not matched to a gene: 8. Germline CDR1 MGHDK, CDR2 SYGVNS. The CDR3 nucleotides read TGTGCCAGCAGTGAATCCCCTAGCGGGGGGGCTGGGACCGGGGAGCTGTTTTTT. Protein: CASSESPSGGAGTGELFF.

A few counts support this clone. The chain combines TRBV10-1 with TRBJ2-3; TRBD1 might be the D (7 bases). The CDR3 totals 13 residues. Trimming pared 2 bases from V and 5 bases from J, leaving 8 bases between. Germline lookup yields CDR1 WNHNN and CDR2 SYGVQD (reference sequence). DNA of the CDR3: TGCGCCAGCAGTGAGCAGGGGGGAGATACGCAGTATTTT. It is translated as CASSEQGGDTQYF.

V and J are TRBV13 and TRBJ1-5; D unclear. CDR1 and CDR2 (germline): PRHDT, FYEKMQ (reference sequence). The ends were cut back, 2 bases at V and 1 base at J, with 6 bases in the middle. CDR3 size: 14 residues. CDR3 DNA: TGTGCCAGCAGCTTACGGGGAAGCAATCAGCCCCAGCATTTT. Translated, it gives CASSLRGSNQPQHF.

CDR3 region: CASAPLPSMNTEAFF. DNA of the CDR3: TGTGCCAGTGCACCTCTCCCCTCGATGAACACTGAAGCTTTCTTT. This rearrangement joins TRBV19 to TRBJ1-1; D gene uncertain. Trimming left V 8 bases short and J 0 bases short, with 16 bases between. There are 15 residues in the CDR3. Per germline, CDR1 LNHDA and CDR2 SQIVND (reference sequence).

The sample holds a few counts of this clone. In nucleotides, the CDR3 is TGCAGCGTTGTCCGTGCCGCGAACACTGAAGCTTTCTTT. The encoded protein is CSVVRAANTEAFF. This chain joins TRBV29-1 and TRBJ1-1; D is ambiguous. The CDR3 length is 13 residues. Deletions cut 4 bases from V and 1 base from J, with 10 bases between. In germline, CDR1 is SQVTM, CDR2 ANQGSEA.

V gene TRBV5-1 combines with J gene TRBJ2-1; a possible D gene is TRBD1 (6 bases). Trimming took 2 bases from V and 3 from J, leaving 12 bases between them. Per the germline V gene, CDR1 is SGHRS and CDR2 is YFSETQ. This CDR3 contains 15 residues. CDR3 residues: CASSFQGLLYNEQFF. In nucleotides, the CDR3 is TGCGCCAGCAGCTTCCAGGGGCTCCTCTACAATGAGCAGTTCTTC.

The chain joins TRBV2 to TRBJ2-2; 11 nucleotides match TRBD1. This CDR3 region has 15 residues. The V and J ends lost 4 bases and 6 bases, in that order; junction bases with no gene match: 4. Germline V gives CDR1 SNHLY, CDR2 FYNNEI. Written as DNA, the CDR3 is TGTGCCAGCAGTGTTGGACAGGGGGCTTCCGGGGAGCTGTTTTTT. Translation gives CASSVGQGASGELFF.

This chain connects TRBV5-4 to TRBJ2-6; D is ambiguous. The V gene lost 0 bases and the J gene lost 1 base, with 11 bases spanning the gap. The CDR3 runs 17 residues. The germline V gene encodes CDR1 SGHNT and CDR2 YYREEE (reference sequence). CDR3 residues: CASSLADTASGANVLTF. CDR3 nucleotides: TGTGCCAGCAGCTTGGCCGATACAGCATCTGGGGCCAACGTCCTGACTTTC.

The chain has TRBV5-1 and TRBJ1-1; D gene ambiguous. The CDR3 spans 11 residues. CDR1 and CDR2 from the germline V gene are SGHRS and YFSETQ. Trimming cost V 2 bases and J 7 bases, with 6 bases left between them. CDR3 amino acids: CASSFRGEAFF. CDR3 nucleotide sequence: TGCGCCAGCAGCTTTAGAGGTGAAGCTTTCTTT.

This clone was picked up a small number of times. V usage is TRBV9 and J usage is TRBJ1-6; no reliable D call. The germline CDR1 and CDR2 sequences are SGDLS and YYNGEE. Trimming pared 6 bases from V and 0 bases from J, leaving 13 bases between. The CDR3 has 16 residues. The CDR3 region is CASTETGSSYNSPLHF. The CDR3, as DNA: TGTGCCAGCACGGAGACGGGCAGCTCCTATAATTCACCCCTCCACTTT.

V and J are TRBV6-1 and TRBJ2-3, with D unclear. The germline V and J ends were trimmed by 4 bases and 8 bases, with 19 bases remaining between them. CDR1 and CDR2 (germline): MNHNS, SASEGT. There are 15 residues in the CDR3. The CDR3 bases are TGTGCCAGCAGTGTCGGCGGTCGTCCGCCCCGTACGCAGTATTTT. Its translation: CASSVGGRPPRTQYF.